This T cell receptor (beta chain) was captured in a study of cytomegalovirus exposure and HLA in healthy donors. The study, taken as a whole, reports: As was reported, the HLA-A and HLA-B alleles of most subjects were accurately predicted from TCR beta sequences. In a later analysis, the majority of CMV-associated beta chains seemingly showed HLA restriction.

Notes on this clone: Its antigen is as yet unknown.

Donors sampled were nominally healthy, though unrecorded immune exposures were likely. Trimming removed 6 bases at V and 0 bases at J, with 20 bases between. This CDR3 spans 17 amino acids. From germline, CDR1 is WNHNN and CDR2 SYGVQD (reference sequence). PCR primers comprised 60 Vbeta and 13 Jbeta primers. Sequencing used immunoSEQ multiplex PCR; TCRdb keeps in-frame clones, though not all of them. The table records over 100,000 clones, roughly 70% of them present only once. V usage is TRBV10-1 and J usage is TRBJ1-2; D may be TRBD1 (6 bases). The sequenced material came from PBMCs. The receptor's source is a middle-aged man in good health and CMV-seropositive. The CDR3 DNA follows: TGCGCCAGCAGAAACGGGACAAAGCATTATACTAACTATGGCTACACCTTC. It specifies CASRNGTKHYTNYGYTF.